Below, 4 T cell receptor beta chains from the same sample are listed, as sequenced in a study of OX40 agonist ivuxolimab in advanced cancers. Sequencing used immunoSEQ multiplex PCR; TCRdb keeps in-frame clones, though not all of them. The table lists about 46,000 clones, about nine tenths of them singletons. The sample in question was CD4+ or CD8+ T cells sorted from blood, obtained in a trial of the OX40 agonist ivuxolimab. The receptors originated from an adult with an advanced solid tumor such as melanoma, head and neck, liver or kidney cancer.

This clone has a handful of counts. The junction shows a germline mismatch at one end, possibly a read error. This chain joins TRBV7-7 and TRBJ1-1; D unresolved. In germline, CDR1 is SSHAT, CDR2 FNYEAQ (reference sequence). CDR3 length: 13 residues. The CDR3 is CASSLERNTEAFF. CDR3 nucleotide sequence: TGTGCTAGCAGCTTAGAGAGGAACACTGAAGCTTTCTTT.

The rearrangement links TRBV19 to TRBJ2-2, with 8 positions matching TRBD1. The CDR3 extends over 16 amino acids. Germline V gene data show CDR1 as LNHDA and CDR2 as SQIVND (reference sequence). V gave up 4 bases and J gave up 1 base; unmatched junction bases: 5. As DNA, the CDR3 is TGTGCCAGTAGTACGTCGGGGACAGGGAACACCGGGGAGCTGTTTTTT. Encoded protein: CASSTSGTGNTGELFF. The full variable domain, in which reference TRBV19 and TRBJ2-2 provide the parts outside the CDR3, is DGGITQSPKYLFRKEGQNVTLSCEQNLNHDAMYWYRQDPGQGLRLIYYSQIVNDFQKGDIAEGYSVSREKKESFPLTVTSAQKNPTAFYLCASSTSGTGNTGELFFGEGSRLTVL.

This clone has just a few counts. The gene calls are TRBV10-2 and TRBJ1-1, with TRBD1 as a possible D gene (6 bases). Germline V CDR1 and CDR2: WSHSY, SAAADI. The V gene lost 7 bases and the J gene lost 1 base, with 10 bases spanning the gap. The CDR3 has 13 amino acids. The CDR3 is CASNSQGNTEAFF. The CDR3 region has the DNA TGCGCCAGCAATTCACAGGGGAACACTGAAGCTTTCTTT.

Regarding this clone: This same CDR3 is encoded by further DNA sequences in the sample. This chain uses TRBV2 with TRBJ1-5; D ambiguous. Per the germline V gene, CDR1 is SNHLY and CDR2 is FYNNEI. V lost 0 bases and J lost 7, with 13 bases in between. This CDR3 spans 15 amino acids. The CDR3 sequence is CASSEAFLVSQPQHF. Here the CDR3 DNA reads TGTGCCAGCAGTGAAGCGTTTTTGGTAAGCCAGCCCCAGCATTTT.